This TCR beta chain appears in the sequencing data of a study of cytomegalovirus exposure and HLA in healthy donors. The PCR was carried out with 60 Vbeta primers and 13 Jbeta primers. Assay: immunoSEQ multiplex PCR; the TCRdb copy retains only in-frame clones and omits some. The sample has under 55,000 clones, about 78% seen once. V was trimmed by 6 bases and J by 10 bases, leaving 12 bases between them. The V gene's germline CDR1 is DFQATT and CDR2 SNEGSKA (reference sequence). This CDR3 has 10 amino acids. Material for sequencing was PBMCs. The chain has TRBV20-1 and TRBJ1-1; TRBD1 might be the D (6 bases). The sequence derives from a woman in her twenties or thirties in good health and CMV-seronegative. In DNA, the CDR3 is TGCAGTGCGAAGGGGGGGAGAGCTTTCTTT. It specifies CSAKGGRAFF.